The 4 T cell receptor beta chains presented below share a single source sample, sequenced in a study of graft-versus-host responses after intestinal transplantation. Irradiated, violet-dye-labeled stimulators (about 200,000) were plated alongside about 200,000 CFSE-labeled responders. The protocol was immunoSEQ multiplex PCR, while the TCRdb copy is restricted to in-frame clones and leaves out a portion. The profile shows some 22,000 clones, roughly 43% of them singletons. Sequencing was performed on alloreactive CD8+ T cells from a mixed lymphocyte reaction culture, taken before intestinal transplant. Regarding subset: CFSE-low proliferating T cells sorted from roughly six-day pre-transplant mixed lymphocyte reaction (GvH or HvG direction). These receptors all stem from a human patient who received an intestinal transplant.

V and J are TRBV20-1 and TRBJ2-5; D is undetermined. The germline V gene encodes CDR1 DFQATT and CDR2 SNEGSKA (reference sequence). The V gene lost 3 bases and the J gene lost 4 bases, with 6 bases spanning the gap. The CDR3 contains 11 residues. The CDR3: CSASWGETQYF. CDR3 sequence (DNA): TGCAGTGCTAGTTGGGGAGAGACCCAGTACTTC.

This clone has just a few counts. J is TRBJ1-5 and V is TRBV28; a weak D match, TRBD1 (6 bases). The CDR3 spans 14 residues. The germline V gene encodes CDR1 MDHEN and CDR2 SYDVKM. V was trimmed by 6 bases and J by 3 bases, leaving 12 bases between them. CDR3 in DNA: TGTGCCAGCAGACCGACAGGATACAATCAGCCCCAGCATTTT. Translating gives CASRPTGYNQPQHF.

The CDR3 sequence is CASSRNRNQPQHF. The CDR3 bases are TGTGCCAGCAGCCGTAACAGAAATCAGCCCCAGCATTTT. The chain links TRBV6-9 to TRBJ1-5, with D unresolved. Germline V gives CDR1 MNHGY, CDR2 SVAAGI. The CDR3 totals 13 residues. V was pared by 6 bases and J by 4 bases, with 10 bases between.

This clone was counted only a few times. The rearrangement links TRBV11-3 to TRBJ2-2; the D is unclear. CDR3 length: 13 residues. CDR1 and CDR2 (germline): SGHNT, YENEEA. The ends were cut back, 1 base at V and 6 bases at J, with 6 bases in the middle. The DNA for the CDR3 is TGTGCCAGCAGCTTAGGCGGCTCCGGGGAGCTGTTTTTT. It yields the protein CASSLGGSGELFF.